This entry is about one TCR beta chain. This specimen belongs to a study of blood T cell repertoires in COVID-19. Looking at the study overall: COVID-19 samples, acute and convalescent, were from the United States, Italy and Spain. PBMCs, B-cell-depleted T cells, or T cells provided the cDNA or gDNA that made up the material.

Original processing methods: Amplified reference gene primers provided the basis for estimating nucleated cell counts. Repertoires were generated with immunoSEQ multiplex PCR, while TCRdb's copy carries only in-frame clones and drops some. That table gives V, J and clone size, and the DNA gave D and trimming. Seen here are roughly 180,000 clones, more than 80% observed once, and the top ten hold roughly 6.8%. The sequence derives from a human donor in a cohort sampled during active COVID-19. Sequencing was performed on peripheral blood.

The CDR3 sequence: CSVLQGSGANVLTF. The CDR3 DNA sequence: TGCAGCGTGTTACAGGGGTCTGGGGCCAACGTCCTGACTTTC. This chain connects TRBV29-1 to TRBJ2-6; 7 bases are a match to TRBD1. This CDR3 has 14 amino acids. CDR1 SQVTM and CDR2 ANQGSEA come from the germline V gene. J gave up 1 base and V 6 bases, and 3 bases lay outside the gene matches.